This passage covers 26 T cell receptor beta chains from one sample sequenced in a study of CD8 T cells in Susac syndrome. RNA, at about 0.45 to 1 ug, was reverse transcribed with random hexamers. Via MiXCR, TCRdb re-called the immunoSEQ multiplex PCR reads, giving one row per CDR3 protein. The sample carries 150,000 to 200,000 distinct CDR3 sequences, around 94% recorded once. The material sequenced was CD4+ T cells from PBMCs. The receptors here all came from a human donor with multiple sclerosis.

The rearrangement joins TRBV29-1 to TRBJ1-3, with a tentative D call TRBD1 (5 bases). The CDR3 is made up of 14 amino acids. Trimming cost V 3 bases and J 2 bases, with 11 bases left between them. Looked up from germline, CDR1 is SQVTM and CDR2 is ANQGSEA. The CDR3 protein is CSVEGGRAGNTIYF. Written as DNA, the CDR3 is TGCAGCGTTGAGGGGGGAAGGGCTGGAAACACCATATATTTT.

The rearrangement uses TRBV28 and TRBJ1-2, with a possible D match to TRBD1 (6 bases). CDR3 length equals 14 residues. V shed 5 bases and J shed 8 bases, with 18 bases lying between them. Per germline, CDR1 MDHEN and CDR2 SYDVKM. The CDR3 sequence is CASSKGDFYGGYTF. CDR3 bases: TGTGCCAGCAGTAAGGGGGATTTCTATGGAGGCTACACCTTC.

The rearrangement joins TRBV10-2 to TRBJ1-1, with D possibly TRBD1 on 6 matching bases. V lost 5 bases and J lost 1, with 20 bases in between. Germline CDR1 and CDR2: WSHSY and SAAADI. CDR3 length equals 17 residues. CDR3 residues: CASSYLGGGVGNTEAFF. CDR3 DNA: TGCGCCAGCAGTTACCTAGGGGGAGGTGTTGGGAACACTGAAGCTTTCTTT.

The V and J genes are TRBV29-1 and TRBJ2-1; no clear D gene. The ends were cut back, 4 bases at V and 1 base at J, with 5 bases in the middle. Germline V gene lookup returns CDR1 SQVTM and CDR2 ANQGSEA. CDR3 length equals 12 residues. CDR3: CSVAGSYNEQFF. The CDR3 coding sequence is TGCAGCGTTGCCGGTTCCTACAATGAGCAGTTCTTC.

This clonotype came up once. This chain links TRBV5-1 with TRBJ2-7; no definite D call. The CDR3 runs to 13 residues. Germline V gene sequence: CDR1 SGHRS, CDR2 YFSETQ. Trimming took off 0 bases at V and 3 bases at J, with 7 bases between the two ends. CDR3 in DNA: TGCGCCAGCAGCTTGGATACAGACTACGAGCAGTACTTC. Protein sequence: CASSLDTDYEQYF.

The CDR3 protein is CASSLGGSVTETQYF. Here the CDR3 DNA reads TGTGCCAGCAGCTTGGGCGGGAGTGTTACAGAGACCCAGTACTTC. This chain links TRBV5-4 with TRBJ2-5; TRBD2 agrees at 7 bases. CDR1 and CDR2 from the germline V gene are SGHNT and YYREEE (reference sequence). The CDR3 loop spans 15 amino acids. With 0 bases clipped from V and 4 bases from J, the junction kept 6 bases outside the gene matches.

This clonotype was observed once. The chain has TRBV10-2 and TRBJ1-5; no clear D. CDR1 is WSHSY, CDR2 SAAADI, per germline. The CDR3 contains 15 residues. Trimming took off 2 bases at V and 5 bases at J, with 13 bases between the two ends. CDR3 protein: CASSETFGEYQPQHF. The CDR3 coding sequence is TGCGCCAGCAGTGAGACCTTCGGGGAATATCAGCCCCAGCATTTT.

The chain couples TRBV6-5 to TRBJ2-3; D possibly uses TRBD1 or TRBD2 (5 bases each). Germline V gene lookup returns CDR1 MNHEY and CDR2 SVGAGI. Trimming cost V 6 bases and J 0 bases, with 13 bases left between them. The CDR3 is 15 residues long. The CDR3 coding sequence is TGTGCCAGCAGAATCCGGGGCGCGAGCACAGATACGCAGTATTTT. Amino acids: CASRIRGASTDTQYF.

The chain links TRBV12-5 to TRBJ2-5; D is ambiguous. V was clipped by 8 bases and J by 4 bases, with 2 bases between them. The CDR3 covers 9 residues. Looked up from germline, CDR1 is LGHNT and CDR2 is FRNRAP. This chain's CDR3 is CASPETQYF. CDR3 DNA: TGTGCTAGTCCAGAGACCCAGTACTTC.

This clonotype was picked up a small number of times. The V call is TRBV7-9, the J call TRBJ2-3; D is uncertain. CDR3 length equals 14 residues. From germline, CDR1 is SEHNR and CDR2 FQNEAQ (reference sequence). Trimming stripped 3 bases from V and 0 bases from J, with 7 bases between. CDR3 loop: CASSFGPSTDTQYF. The CDR3, as DNA: TGTGCCAGCAGCTTTGGGCCCAGCACAGATACGCAGTATTTT.

This clonotype was seen only once. V usage is TRBV29-1 and J usage is TRBJ2-5; D ambiguous. The CDR3 covers 13 residues. Deletions cut 2 bases from V and 0 bases from J, with 7 bases between. In germline, CDR1 is SQVTM, CDR2 ANQGSEA. The CDR3 sequence is CSVERSNQETQYF. Written as DNA, the CDR3 is TGCAGCGTTGAACGTAGCAACCAAGAGACCCAGTACTTC.

This clonotype was found once. This chain joins TRBV27 and TRBJ2-5; TRBD1 agrees at 8 bases. Germline-derived CDR1 and CDR2 are MNHEY and SMNVEV (reference sequence). The CDR3 length is 15 residues. The trim removed 6 bases at V and 5 bases at J, leaving 11 bases unmatched. CDR3: CASRTGDRPLETQYF. CDR3 nucleotides: TGTGCCAGCAGAACCGGGGACAGGCCATTGGAGACCCAGTACTTC.

The genes are TRBV3-1 and TRBJ2-1; D is possibly TRBD1 (6 bases). Germline lookup yields CDR1 LGHDT and CDR2 YNNKEL (reference sequence). The CDR3 covers 13 residues. The germline V and J ends were trimmed by 4 bases and 7 bases, with 11 bases remaining between them. CDR3 residues: CASSRTGLNEQFF. The CDR3 DNA follows: TGTGCCAGCAGCCGTACAGGGTTGAATGAGCAGTTCTTC.

The genes are TRBV3-1 and TRBJ2-1; D possibly matches TRBD1 or TRBD2 (5 bases each). The V gene's germline CDR1 is LGHDT and CDR2 YNNKEL (reference sequence). This CDR3 has 14 amino acids. V lost 9 bases to trimming and J lost 0 bases, with 12 bases between them. Here the CDR3 DNA reads TGTGCCAGTGGGGGATTTGGCTCCTACAATGAGCAGTTCTTC. It is translated as CASGGFGSYNEQFF.

The count of this clonotype is one. The chain joins TRBV7-2 to TRBJ1-1; D is possibly TRBD1 (5 bases). The V gene's germline CDR1 is SGHTA and CDR2 FQGNSA. With 1 base removed from V and 4 bases from J, the gap between germline ends came to 13 bases. This CDR3 is built from 15 residues. The CDR3 region is CASSLDAGHGTEAFF. CDR3 DNA: TGTGCCAGCAGCTTAGACGCGGGGCATGGCACTGAAGCTTTCTTT.

CDR3 bases: TGTGCCAGCTCACCACGGGACGTCGGGGGCTACACCTTC. Its translation: CASSPRDVGGYTF. The chain has TRBV18 and TRBJ1-2, with TRBD1 as a possible D gene (5 bases). V lost 1 base to trimming and J lost 8 bases, with 11 bases between them. The CDR3 sequence is 13 residues long. In germline, CDR1 is KGHSH, CDR2 LQKENI.

J is TRBJ2-1 and V is TRBV6-2 or TRBV6-3; no definite D call. CDR3 length: 13 amino acids. Per germline, CDR1 MNHEY and CDR2 SVGEGT. The V and J ends lost 6 bases and 8 bases respectively, with 14 bases between them. DNA for the CDR3: TGTGCCAGCAGGACTGGAGCGTTCGATGAGCAGTTCTTC. The encoded protein is CASRTGAFDEQFF.

This clonotype was recorded once. The chain couples TRBV7-9 to TRBJ2-2, with TRBD2 matching over 8 bases. V lost 2 bases to trimming and J lost 1 base; unmatched junction nucleotides: 3. Germline loops: CDR1 SEHNR, CDR2 FQNEAQ (reference sequence). The CDR3 contains 16 residues. The CDR3 here is CASSLPSGGNTGELFF. The CDR3 DNA reads as TGTGCCAGCAGCTTACCCAGCGGGGGGAACACCGGGGAGCTGTTTTTT.

The chain carries TRBV18 and TRBJ1-1, with D possibly matching TRBD1 (5 bases). Trimming shortened V by 10 bases and J by 1 base, and 10 bases separated the two germline ends. This CDR3 contains 12 residues. CDR1 KGHSH and CDR2 LQKENI come from the germline V gene. The CDR3 nucleotides are TGTGCCATAGGGGACCCGAACACTGAAGCTTTCTTT. Its protein is CAIGDPNTEAFF.

The chain combines TRBV29-1 with TRBJ1-4, with a possible D match to TRBD1 (5 bases). Trimming took off 5 bases at V and 9 bases at J, with 22 bases between the two ends. This CDR3 has 15 residues. Germline CDR1 reads SQVTM; CDR2 reads ANQGSEA. CDR3: CSVRGMMGERQKLFF. The CDR3 DNA is TGCAGCGTTCGGGGGATGATGGGGGAGAGGCAAAAACTGTTTTTT.

The chain links TRBV19 to TRBJ2-4; D not resolved. Germline V CDR1 and CDR2: LNHDA, SQIVND (reference sequence). This CDR3 spans 12 amino acids. The V end was cut by 5 bases, the J end by 8 bases, with 10 bases between. The CDR3: CASSSHSYIQYF. CDR3 in DNA: TGTGCCAGTAGTTCCCACAGTTACATTCAGTACTTC.

The rearrangement joins TRBV12-3 or TRBV12-4 to TRBJ2-7; D may be TRBD1 (6 bases). With 3 bases removed from V and 7 bases from J, the gap between germline ends came to 13 bases. CDR3 length: 13 residues. CDR3 in DNA: TGTGCCAGCAGTTTGGACAGAGACCGGGAGCAGTACTTC. It is translated as CASSLDRDREQYF.

The chain couples TRBV2 to TRBJ2-4; 7 positions match TRBD2. The CDR3 runs 16 residues. The germline CDR1 and CDR2 sequences are SNHLY and FYNNEI. V gave up 8 bases and J gave up 1 base; unmatched junction bases: 11. CDR3 in DNA: TGTGCCAGCGGCAAGGCCGGGGGGTCGGCCAAAAACATTCAGTACTTC. Its translation is CASGKAGGSAKNIQYF.

This chain connects TRBV18 to TRBJ2-5; D uncertain. Trimming pared 0 bases from V and 1 base from J, leaving 6 bases between. The CDR3 has 14 residues. Germline CDR1 is KGHSH and CDR2 is LQKENI. The CDR3 here is CASSPPNLQETQYF. The CDR3 DNA is TGTGCCAGCTCACCACCTAATCTCCAAGAGACCCAGTACTTC.

This clonotype was counted once. This chain joins TRBV30 and TRBJ2-5; tentative D call: TRBD2 (5 bases). The CDR3 covers 11 residues. Germline V lookup: CDR1 GTSNPN, CDR2 SVGIG (reference sequence). V lost 3 bases to trimming and J lost 10 bases, with 12 bases between them. The CDR3 loop reads CAWRVGRGQYF. The CDR3 coding sequence is TGTGCCTGGAGGGTGGGCCGGGGCCAGTACTTC.

On this clonotype: One end of the junction is discordant with germline, which a read error may explain. This chain joins TRBV7-8 and TRBJ1-1; D possibly corresponds to TRBD1 (6 bases). Germline CDR1 and CDR2: SGHVS and FQNEAQ. This CDR3 is 15 amino acids long. CDR3 sequence reads: CASSLGRTRDTEVFF. The CDR3 DNA is TGTGCCAGCAGCTTAGGCAGAACCAGGGACACTGAAGTTTTCTTT.